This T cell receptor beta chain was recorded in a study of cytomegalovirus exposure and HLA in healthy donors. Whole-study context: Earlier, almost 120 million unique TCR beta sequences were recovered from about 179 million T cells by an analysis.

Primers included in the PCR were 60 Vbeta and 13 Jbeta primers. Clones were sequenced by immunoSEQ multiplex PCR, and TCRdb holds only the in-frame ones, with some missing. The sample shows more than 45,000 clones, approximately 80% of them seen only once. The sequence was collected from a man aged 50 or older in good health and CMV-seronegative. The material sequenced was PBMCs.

The CDR3 protein is CASSGDRYEQYF. In DNA form, the CDR3 reads TGTGCTAGTTCAGGGGACCGCTACGAGCAGTACTTC. The V and J genes are TRBV12-5 and TRBJ2-7; maybe TRBD1 (6 bases). Trimming stripped 8 bases from V and 3 bases from J, with 11 bases between. The CDR3 has 12 amino acids. Germline-derived CDR1 and CDR2 are LGHNT and FRNRAP. Complete variable domain (other parts from reference TRBV12-5 and TRBJ2-7): DARVTQTPRHKVTEMGQEVTMRCQPILGHNTVFWYRQTMMQGLELLAYFRNRAPLDDSGMPKDRFSAEMPDATLATLKIQPSEPRDSAVYFCASSGDRYEQYFGPGTRLTVT.